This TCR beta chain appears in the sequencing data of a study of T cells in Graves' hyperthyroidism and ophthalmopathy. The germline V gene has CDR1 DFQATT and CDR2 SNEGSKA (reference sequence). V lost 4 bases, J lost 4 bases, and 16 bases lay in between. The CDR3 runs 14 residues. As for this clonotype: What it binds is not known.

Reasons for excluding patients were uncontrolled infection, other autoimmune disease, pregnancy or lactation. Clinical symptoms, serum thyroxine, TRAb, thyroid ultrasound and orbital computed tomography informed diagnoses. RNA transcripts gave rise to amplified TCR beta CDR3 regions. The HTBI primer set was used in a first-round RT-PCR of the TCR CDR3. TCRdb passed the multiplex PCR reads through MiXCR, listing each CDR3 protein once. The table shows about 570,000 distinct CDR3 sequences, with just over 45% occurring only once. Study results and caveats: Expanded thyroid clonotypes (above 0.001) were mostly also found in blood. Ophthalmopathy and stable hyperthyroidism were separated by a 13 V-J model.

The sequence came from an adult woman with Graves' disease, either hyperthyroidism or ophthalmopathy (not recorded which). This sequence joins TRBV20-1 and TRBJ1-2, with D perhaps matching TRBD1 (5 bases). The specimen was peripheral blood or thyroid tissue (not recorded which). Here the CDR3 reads CSATPRGTLYGYTF. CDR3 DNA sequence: TGCAGTGCTACCCCCAGAGGGACGCTCTATGGCTACACCTTC.